This record concerns one T cell receptor beta chain sequence. Its antigen is currently unknown. These data come from a study of shared clonotypes between healthy human individuals. TCRdb keeps only in-frame clones here, not all; method: immunoSEQ multiplex PCR. Of about 1.4 million clones in the sample, roughly 97% were seen once. Overall study findings and caveats: A reduction in generation probabilities was seen for non-shared clonotypes relative to those shared by all four donors.

Sequencing was performed on naive CD4+ T cells sorted from blood. Subset denoted: CD45RA+ positively selected. The TCR comes from a man aged 25 to 40 in good health.

CDR3 sequence (DNA): TGTGCCAGCAGCCAATCCGGGAGGTGGCCCGAAAAACTGTTTTTT. As protein: CASSQSGRWPEKLFF. This chain links TRBV16 with TRBJ1-4, with D unresolved. CDR3 length: 15 residues. CDR1 KGHSY and CDR2 FQNENV come from the germline V gene. V lost 0 bases and J lost 8, with 13 bases in between.